These T cell receptor beta chains were read from a single sample in a study of PD-L1 blockade in urothelial cancer. Libraries were prepared by immunoSEQ multiplex PCR; TCRdb keeps only in-frame clonotypes and omits some of them. In the table there are 90,000 or so clones, around 87% of which are singletons. The input for sequencing was PBMCs, taken around atezolizumab (anti-PD-L1) treatment. Source of these receptors: a man aged 55-75 years with urothelial cancer. CDR3s include the opening cysteine and the closing phenylalanine or tryptophan. D genes are given only for firm matches. Clone size is shown for a subset of rows, as once, few, many or a class of expanded clone.

clone_size	v_call	j_call	d_call	cdr3_nt	cdr3_aa
NA	TRBV5-1	TRBJ2-5	TRBD2	TGCGCCAGCAGCATCGGGGGGGCCCGGGAGACCCAGTACTTC	CASSIGGARETQYF
few	TRBV6-6	TRBJ1-5	NA	TGTGCCAGCAGTTACGATTTAGGGGCTGGCCAGCCCCAGCATTTT	CASSYDLGAGQPQHF
NA	TRBV4-3	TRBJ1-4	NA	TGCGCCAGCAGCCAAGATCCCCCAGGGACACGGGAAAAACTGTTTTTT	CASSQDPPGTREKLFF
NA	TRBV19	TRBJ1-4	TRBD1	TGTGCCAGTAGCCGGATGGGACAGGCGAATGAAAAACTGTTTTTT	CASSRMGQANEKLFF
NA	TRBV5-4	TRBJ1-2	NA	TGTGCCAGCAGCTTGTACAGCACTAACTATGGCTACACCTTC	CASSLYSTNYGYTF
NA	TRBV6-4	TRBJ2-3	NA	TGTGCCAGCAGGCGGGACCCCACAGATACGCAGTATTTT	CASRRDPTDTQYF
NA	TRBV5-4	TRBJ1-6	NA	TGTGCCAGCAGCCTAAAAACTACGGGGTATAATTCACCCCTCCACTTT	CASSLKTTGYNSPLHF
NA	TRBV5-1	TRBJ2-1	TRBD2	TGCGCCAGCAGCTGGACTAGCGGGAGTACGGGATCCTACAATGAGCAGTTCTTC	CASSWTSGSTGSYNEQFF
NA	TRBV27	TRBJ2-3	TRBD1	TGTGCCAGCAGGACAGGGCTTAGGCGTACAGATACGCAGTATTTT	CASRTGLRRTDTQYF
NA	TRBV30	TRBJ2-1	NA	TGTGCCTGGAGTGTTGGGCTACCGGGAGCCACATATGAGCAGTTCTTC	CAWSVGLPGATYEQFF